The 16 T cell receptor beta chains presented below share a single source sample, sequenced in a study of Graves' ophthalmopathy and Graves' hyperthyroidism. Beta-chain TCR CDR3 regions were amplified from RNA transcripts. Scientists carried out first-round RT-PCR using HTBI primers and then a second-round multiplex PCR. TCRdb called the multiplex PCR reads again in MiXCR, with one record for every CDR3 protein. The sample lists 200,000 to 250,000 distinct CDR3 sequences, roughly 21% occurring once. Sequenced: peripheral blood. The receptors here all came from a woman aged 45-59 years with Graves' ophthalmopathy.

The genes are TRBV30 and TRBJ1-6; D is possibly TRBD1 (6 bases). The CDR3 is made up of 16 amino acids. V gave up 3 bases and J gave up 7 bases, with 19 bases separating them. Germline V gene data show CDR1 as GTSNPN and CDR2 as SVGIG (reference sequence). DNA of the CDR3: TGTGCCTGGAGGCTCAAAACGGGGAGGGGGAATTCACCCCTCCACTTT. It yields the protein CAWRLKTGRGNSPLHF.

V is TRBV29-1 and J is TRBJ2-2; maybe TRBD1 (6 bases). Looked up from germline, CDR1 is SQVTM and CDR2 is ANQGSEA. The length of the CDR3 is 13 residues. The V end lost 4 bases, the J end lost 5 bases, and 11 bases lay between the germline ends. Here the CDR3 DNA reads TGCAGCGTTGTAACAGGGCGAACCGGGGAGCTGTTTTTT. Residues: CSVVTGRTGELFF.

This clonotype showed up many times. The chain combines TRBV6-1 with TRBJ1-1, with 8 bases lining up with TRBD1. V gave up 0 bases and J gave up 6 bases; unmatched junction bases: 9. Looked up from germline, CDR1 is MNHNS and CDR2 is SASEGT. CDR3 length: 16 amino acids. The CDR3 loop is CASSEAGGRGHSEAFF. The DNA of the CDR3 is TGTGCCAGCAGTGAAGCGGGAGGCAGGGGGCATTCTGAAGCTTTCTTT.

The sample holds a few counts of this clonotype. The chain uses TRBV29-1 and TRBJ2-3; 8 nucleotides align to TRBD2. The CDR3 spans 13 residues. Germline-derived CDR1 and CDR2 are SQVTM and ANQGSEA. J gave up 4 bases and V 3 bases, and 3 bases lay outside the gene matches. CDR3 loop: CSVESGSSDTQYF. The CDR3 DNA reads TGCAGCGTTGAGAGCGGGAGTTCAGATACGCAGTATTTT.

In this sample, this clonotype turned up many times. The rearrangement joins TRBV9 to TRBJ1-2; D not resolved. Germline CDR1 SGDLS, CDR2 YYNGEE. V was pared by 3 bases and J by 8 bases, with 17 bases between. The CDR3 has 14 amino acids. The CDR3 is CASSAEAGGRGYTF. The CDR3 nucleotides read TGTGCCAGCAGCGCCGAGGCGGGTGGTAGAGGCTACACCTTC.

This clonotype appeared a few times. The germline gene is not matched at one end of the junction; a read error may be the cause. The chain recombines TRBV6-2 or TRBV6-3 with TRBJ2-2; TRBD2 matches at 11 bases. Germline assignment: CDR1 MNHEY and CDR2 SVGEGT. This CDR3 has 18 residues. CDR3 residues: CANSYPKTSGVNTGELFF. The CDR3 DNA sequence: TGTGCCAACAGTTACCCTAAGACTAGCGGGGTTAACACCGGGGAGCTGTTTTTT.

In this sample, this clonotype turned up once. This chain uses TRBV12-3 or TRBV12-4 with TRBJ1-1; 7 nucleotides agree with TRBD1. Trimming removed 6 bases from V and 3 bases from J; junction bases left unmatched: 7. The CDR3 is 14 residues long. The CDR3 DNA reads as TGTGCCAGCAGCCTTGGGACAGTCTACACTGAAGCTTTCTTT. This codes for CASSLGTVYTEAFF.

This chain uses TRBV5-1 with TRBJ2-7; D not resolved. CDR3 length equals 14 residues. V was clipped by 4 bases and J by 0 bases, with 11 bases between them. Germline V gene lookup returns CDR1 SGHRS and CDR2 YFSETQ. The CDR3 is CASSRAVVSYEQYF. The CDR3 DNA is TGCGCCAGCAGCCGGGCGGTCGTCTCCTACGAGCAGTACTTC.

The sample holds many counts of this clonotype. The chain employs TRBV30 and TRBJ2-7; 12 bases are a match to TRBD1. There are 15 residues in the CDR3. Germline lookup yields CDR1 GTSNPN and CDR2 SVGIG (reference sequence). V shed 4 bases, J shed 4 bases, and the junction held 8 bases outside the gene matches. CDR3 sequence: CAWTLGTGGSYEQYF. The DNA for the CDR3 is TGTGCCTGGACCCTTGGGACAGGGGGCTCATACGAGCAGTACTTC.

This clonotype was recorded many times. The CDR3 loop is CASSSRDSSHYGYTF. Here the CDR3 DNA reads TGTGCCAGCAGCAGTAGGGACAGTTCCCACTATGGCTACACCTTC. The rearrangement links TRBV6-5 to TRBJ1-2; 7 bases map to TRBD1. V was clipped by 6 bases and J by 3 bases; unmatched bases: 10. The V gene's germline CDR1 is MNHEY and CDR2 SVGAGI. The CDR3 consists of 15 residues.

This clonotype was detected ten times or more. This chain uses TRBV24-1 with TRBJ2-2, with D perhaps TRBD2 (6 bases). Germline assignment: CDR1 KGHDR and CDR2 SFDVKD. The ends were cut back, 9 bases at V and 2 bases at J, with 18 bases in the middle. The CDR3 has 16 residues. The CDR3 sequence is CATSGGSGVNTGELFF. CDR3 DNA sequence: TGTGCCACCTCAGGTGGTAGCGGAGTCAACACCGGGGAGCTGTTTTTT.

In this sample, this clonotype turned up many times. The J gene is TRBJ2-5, the V gene TRBV20-1, with 7 bases lining up with TRBD2. The germline V gene encodes CDR1 DFQATT and CDR2 SNEGSKA (reference sequence). V shed 1 base and J 0 bases; nucleotides not matched to a gene: 11. The CDR3 sequence is 17 residues long. The CDR3: CSARGESRTRYQETQYF. The CDR3 DNA reads TGCAGTGCTAGAGGCGAATCTAGGACTAGGTACCAAGAGACCCAGTACTTC.

The sample holds many counts of this clonotype. The chain couples TRBV7-3 to TRBJ2-5; 8 nucleotides line up with TRBD2. V was pared by 2 bases and J by 1 base, with 9 bases of the junction left unmatched. CDR3 length equals 17 residues. The germline CDR1 and CDR2 sequences are SGHTA and FQGTGA. CDR3 DNA: TGTGCCAGCAGCTTAGGGCTCGGGGGGGTAGTCCAAGAGACCCAGTACTTC. Its protein is CASSLGLGGVVQETQYF.

There are many counts of this clonotype. The chain recombines TRBV30 with TRBJ1-3; D is undetermined. The V and J ends lost 3 bases and 0 bases respectively, with 3 bases between them. Germline CDR1 reads GTSNPN; CDR2 reads SVGIG (reference sequence). The CDR3 runs 12 residues. CDR3 nucleotide sequence: TGTGCCTGGAGCCACTCTGGAAACACCATATATTTT. Protein product: CAWSHSGNTIYF.

This clonotype was detected only once. The chain joins TRBV27 to TRBJ1-1; no definite D call. This CDR3 is built from 15 residues. The germline V gene has CDR1 MNHEY and CDR2 SMNVEV (reference sequence). V was pared by 9 bases and J by 1 base, with 18 bases between. In DNA, the CDR3 is TGTGCCAGTGGGGTTGGGCCTAGTCCGAACACTGAAGCTTTCTTT. This sequence encodes CASGVGPSPNTEAFF.

This clonotype was seen ten or more times. The chain recombines TRBV7-2 with TRBJ1-1; a possible D gene is TRBD1 (5 bases). This CDR3 region has 12 residues. Germline CDR1 and CDR2: SGHTA and FQGNSA. Trimming took off 5 bases at V and 11 bases at J, with 15 bases between the two ends. CDR3 region: CASSPTGFEAFF. Here the CDR3 DNA reads TGTGCCAGCAGCCCCACAGGCTTTGAGGCTTTCTTT.